This TCR beta chain emerged from a study of blood T cell repertoires in COVID-19. Across the whole study: Material from acute and convalescent COVID-19 was sourced from the United States, Italy and Spain. From T cells, B-cell-depleted T cells, or PBMCs came the material, which was cDNA or gDNA.

The length of the CDR3 is 14 residues. CDR1 and CDR2 from the germline V gene are LNHDA and SQIVND (reference sequence). Trimming took off 4 bases at V and 2 bases at J, with 9 bases between the two ends. The method was immunoSEQ multiplex PCR; TCRdb's version includes in-frame clones alone and lacks a portion of them. This table holds 45,000 to 55,000 clones, 65% to 80% found once. The TCR sequence derives from a human donor with active or convalescent COVID-19. The donor label of this sample is uncertain. Sequences were obtained from peripheral blood. The chain uses TRBV19 and TRBJ1-3; no definite D call. CDR3 in DNA: TGTGCCAGTAGTAGGGAGCCGGCTGGAAACACCATATATTTT. It encodes CASSREPAGNTIYF.